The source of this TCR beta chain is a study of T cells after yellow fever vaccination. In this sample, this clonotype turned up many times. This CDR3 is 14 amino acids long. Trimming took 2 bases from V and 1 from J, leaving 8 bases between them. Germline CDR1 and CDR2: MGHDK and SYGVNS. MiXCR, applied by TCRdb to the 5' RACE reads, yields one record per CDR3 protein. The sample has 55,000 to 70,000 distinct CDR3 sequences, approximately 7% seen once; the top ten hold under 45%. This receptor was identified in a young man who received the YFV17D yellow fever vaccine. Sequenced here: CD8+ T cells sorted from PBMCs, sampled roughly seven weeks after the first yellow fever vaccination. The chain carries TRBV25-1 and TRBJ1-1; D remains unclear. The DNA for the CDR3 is TGTGCCAGCAGTGAACGGGGTCCGAACACTGAAGCTTTCTTT. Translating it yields CASSERGPNTEAFF.